One sample yielded the 11 T cell receptor beta chains listed below, sequenced in a study of Ad26.COV2.S vaccination and SARS-CoV-2 variants. The treatment was: around 19 received Ad26.COV2.S at low or high dose, single or two shots; about 5 received placebo; per-sample allocation not given. Day 63 following the first vaccine or placebo injection was when the samples were taken. The repertoire was sequenced with immunoSEQ multiplex PCR; TCRdb's copy has only in-frame clones and lacks some. The sample has just over 350,000 clones; 85% are singletons. Sample: peripheral blood, taken in a trial of Ad26.COV2.S vaccine versus placebo. The receptors originated from a person between 18 and 59 years old who received the Ad26.COV2.S COVID-19 vaccine or a placebo.

The gene calls are TRBV24-1 and TRBJ2-1; D unresolved. This CDR3 has 13 amino acids. Germline loops: CDR1 KGHDR, CDR2 SFDVKD. V was cut by 1 base and J by 9 bases, with 9 bases left in between. This CDR3 reads CATSDFAVVEQFF. The CDR3 nucleotides are TGTGCCACCAGTGATTTCGCCGTCGTTGAGCAGTTCTTC.

This sequence joins TRBV7-2 and TRBJ2-5; possibly TRBD1 for D (5 bases). The V and J ends lost 0 bases and 1 base respectively, with 6 bases between them. The CDR3 has 14 residues. Looked up from germline, CDR1 is SGHTA and CDR2 is FQGNSA. CDR3 coding DNA: TGTGCCAGCAGCTTAGCTGGGGCCCAAGAGACCCAGTACTTC. The encoded protein is CASSLAGAQETQYF. Full variable domain (rest looked up from reference TRBV7-2 and TRBJ2-5): GAGVSQSPSNKVTEKGKDVELRCDPISGHTALYWYRQSLGQGLEFLIYFQGNSAPDKSGLPSDRFSAERTGGSVSTLTIQRTQQEDSAVYLCASSLAGAQETQYFGPGTRLLVL.

This chain connects TRBV21-1 to TRBJ1-5; whether TRBD1, the table's D call, matches the DNA was not checked. TRBV21-1 counts as a pseudogene. This CDR3 spans 12 amino acids. The DNA for the CDR3 is TGTGCCAGCAGCACGACAAATCAGCCCCAGCATTTT. Encoded protein: CASSTTNQPQHF.

This chain connects TRBV28 to TRBJ2-7; tentative D call: TRBD2 (5 bases). V was shortened by 2 bases and J by 7 bases, with 18 bases between the two germline ends. CDR3 length: 15 amino acids. Germline loops: CDR1 MDHEN, CDR2 SYDVKM. The CDR3 region is CASSLPGSNSGEQYF. The CDR3 DNA reads TGTGCCAGCAGTTTACCCGGGTCTAACTCGGGGGAGCAGTACTTC. The complete variable domain, with remaining parts taken from reference TRBV28 and TRBJ2-7, reads DVKVTQSSRYLVKRTGEKVFLECVQDMDHENMFWYRQDPGLGLRLIYFSYDVKMKEKGDIPEGYSVSREKKERFSLILESASTNQTSMYLCASSLPGSNSGEQYFGPGTRLTVT.

V and J are TRBV11-2 and TRBJ2-7, with D possibly being TRBD1 (6 bases). The V gene's germline CDR1 is SGHAT and CDR2 FQNNGV. This CDR3 spans 12 amino acids. Trimming left V 1 base short and J 12 bases short, with 13 bases between. The chain's CDR3 is CASSLGGRSLYF. CDR3 nucleotide sequence: TGTGCCAGCAGCTTAGGGGGGCGGTCCTTGTACTTC. Combining the CDR3 with reference TRBV11-2 and TRBJ2-7 gives the whole variable domain EAGVAQSPRYKIIEKRQSVAFWCNPISGHATLYWYQQILGQGPKLLIQFQNNGVVDDSQLPKDRFSAERLKGVDSTLKIQPAKLEDSAVYLCASSLGGRSLYFGPGTRLTVT.

This chain joins TRBV18 and TRBJ1-5; 8 bases are a match to TRBD1. Germline trimming cut 8 bases from V and 5 bases from J; bases unmatched to any gene: 11. Germline CDR1 reads KGHSH; CDR2 reads LQKENI. The CDR3 is 15 amino acids. The CDR3: CASQERTGNDQPQHF. DNA for the CDR3: TGTGCCAGCCAGGAGCGGACAGGGAACGATCAGCCCCAGCATTTT.

This chain connects TRBV27 to TRBJ2-7, with TRBD1 identical over 7 bases. Germline-derived CDR1 and CDR2 are MNHEY and SMNVEV (reference sequence). The junction had 3 bases not matched to a gene; V was cut back by 4 bases and J by 3 bases. The CDR3 length is 13 residues. For the CDR3, the DNA is TGTGCCAGCAGTTCTGGGGACAGCTACGAGCAGTACTTC. Translated, it gives CASSSGDSYEQYF.

The V gene is TRBV19, the J gene TRBJ1-6; 7 bases line up with TRBD1. Unmatched junction bases numbered 8, after V lost 5 bases and J lost 7 bases. This CDR3 region has 15 residues. CDR1 is LNHDA and CDR2 is SQIVND in the germline V gene (reference sequence). The CDR3 spells CASSSWDSVNSPLHF. The CDR3 nucleotides are TGTGCCAGTAGTTCCTGGGACAGTGTAAATTCACCCCTCCACTTT. The whole variable domain, remainder taken from reference TRBV19 and TRBJ1-6, is DGGITQSPKYLFRKEGQNVTLSCEQNLNHDAMYWYRQDPGQGLRLIYYSQIVNDFQKGDIAEGYSVSREKKESFPLTVTSAQKNPTAFYLCASSSWDSVNSPLHFGNGTRLTVT.

The chain combines TRBV30 with TRBJ2-2, with TRBD1 matching over 8 bases. The length of the CDR3 is 14 residues. Unmatched junction bases numbered 3, after V lost 0 bases and J lost 6 bases. The V gene's germline CDR1 is GTSNPN and CDR2 SVGIG (reference sequence). CDR3 amino acids: CAWSVLRGPGELFF. The CDR3 DNA sequence: TGTGCCTGGAGTGTACTCAGGGGGCCCGGGGAGCTGTTTTTT.

V gene TRBV18 combines with J gene TRBJ1-4; 8 bases align to TRBD1. Losses at the gene ends were 2 bases for V and 8 bases for J; bases not matched to a gene: 10. Per germline, CDR1 KGHSH and CDR2 LQKENI. The CDR3 spans 16 residues. The CDR3 bases are TGTGCCAGCTCACCAAGGCCCCCAGGGGGCGGGGAAAAACTGTTTTTT. Translation gives CASSPRPPGGGEKLFF.

The chain links TRBV5-4 to TRBJ2-7; 14 positions match TRBD2. Losses at the gene ends were 6 bases for V and 3 bases for J; bases not matched to a gene: 5. CDR3 length: 15 residues. CDR1 is SGHNT and CDR2 is YYREEE in the germline V gene (reference sequence). CDR3 residues: CASTGTSGSSYEQYF. In nucleotides, the CDR3 is TGTGCCAGCACCGGGACTAGCGGGAGTAGCTACGAGCAGTACTTC.